This entry is about one T cell receptor (beta chain). Amplification used 60 Vbeta primers and 13 Jbeta primers. Assay used: immunoSEQ multiplex PCR; TCRdb lists only in-frame clones, some missing. This sample's table has roughly 110,000 clones. The data belong to a study of cytomegalovirus exposure and HLA in healthy donors. The V gene's germline CDR1 is GTSNPN and CDR2 SVGIG (reference sequence). This CDR3 contains 13 residues. The trim removed 2 bases at V and 4 bases at J, leaving 3 bases unmatched. Sequenced material: PBMCs. The chain joins TRBV30 to TRBJ1-1; 8 bases map to TRBD1. The clonotype originates from a man aged 25-45 years in good health and CMV-seronegative. The CDR3 bases are TGTGCCTGGAGTTGGACAGGGTCCACTGAAGCTTTCTTT. Amino acids: CAWSWTGSTEAFF. The full variable domain, its missing parts supplied by reference TRBV30 and TRBJ1-1, is SQTIHQWPATLVQPVGSPLSLECTVEGTSNPNLYWYRQAAGRGLQLLFYSVGIGQISSEVPQNLSASRPQDRQFILSSKKLLLSDSGFYLCAWSWTGSTEAFFGQGTRLTVV.